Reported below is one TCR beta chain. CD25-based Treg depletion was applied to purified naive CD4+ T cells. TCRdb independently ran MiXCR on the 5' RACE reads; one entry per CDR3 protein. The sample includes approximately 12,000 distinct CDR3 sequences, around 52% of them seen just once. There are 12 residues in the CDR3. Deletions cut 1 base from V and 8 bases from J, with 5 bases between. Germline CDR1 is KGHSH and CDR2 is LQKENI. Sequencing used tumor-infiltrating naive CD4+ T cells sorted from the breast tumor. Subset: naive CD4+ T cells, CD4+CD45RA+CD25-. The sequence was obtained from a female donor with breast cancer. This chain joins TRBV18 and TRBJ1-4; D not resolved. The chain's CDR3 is CASSPRDEKLFF. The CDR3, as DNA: TGTGCCAGCTCACCACGCGACGAAAAACTGTTTTTT.